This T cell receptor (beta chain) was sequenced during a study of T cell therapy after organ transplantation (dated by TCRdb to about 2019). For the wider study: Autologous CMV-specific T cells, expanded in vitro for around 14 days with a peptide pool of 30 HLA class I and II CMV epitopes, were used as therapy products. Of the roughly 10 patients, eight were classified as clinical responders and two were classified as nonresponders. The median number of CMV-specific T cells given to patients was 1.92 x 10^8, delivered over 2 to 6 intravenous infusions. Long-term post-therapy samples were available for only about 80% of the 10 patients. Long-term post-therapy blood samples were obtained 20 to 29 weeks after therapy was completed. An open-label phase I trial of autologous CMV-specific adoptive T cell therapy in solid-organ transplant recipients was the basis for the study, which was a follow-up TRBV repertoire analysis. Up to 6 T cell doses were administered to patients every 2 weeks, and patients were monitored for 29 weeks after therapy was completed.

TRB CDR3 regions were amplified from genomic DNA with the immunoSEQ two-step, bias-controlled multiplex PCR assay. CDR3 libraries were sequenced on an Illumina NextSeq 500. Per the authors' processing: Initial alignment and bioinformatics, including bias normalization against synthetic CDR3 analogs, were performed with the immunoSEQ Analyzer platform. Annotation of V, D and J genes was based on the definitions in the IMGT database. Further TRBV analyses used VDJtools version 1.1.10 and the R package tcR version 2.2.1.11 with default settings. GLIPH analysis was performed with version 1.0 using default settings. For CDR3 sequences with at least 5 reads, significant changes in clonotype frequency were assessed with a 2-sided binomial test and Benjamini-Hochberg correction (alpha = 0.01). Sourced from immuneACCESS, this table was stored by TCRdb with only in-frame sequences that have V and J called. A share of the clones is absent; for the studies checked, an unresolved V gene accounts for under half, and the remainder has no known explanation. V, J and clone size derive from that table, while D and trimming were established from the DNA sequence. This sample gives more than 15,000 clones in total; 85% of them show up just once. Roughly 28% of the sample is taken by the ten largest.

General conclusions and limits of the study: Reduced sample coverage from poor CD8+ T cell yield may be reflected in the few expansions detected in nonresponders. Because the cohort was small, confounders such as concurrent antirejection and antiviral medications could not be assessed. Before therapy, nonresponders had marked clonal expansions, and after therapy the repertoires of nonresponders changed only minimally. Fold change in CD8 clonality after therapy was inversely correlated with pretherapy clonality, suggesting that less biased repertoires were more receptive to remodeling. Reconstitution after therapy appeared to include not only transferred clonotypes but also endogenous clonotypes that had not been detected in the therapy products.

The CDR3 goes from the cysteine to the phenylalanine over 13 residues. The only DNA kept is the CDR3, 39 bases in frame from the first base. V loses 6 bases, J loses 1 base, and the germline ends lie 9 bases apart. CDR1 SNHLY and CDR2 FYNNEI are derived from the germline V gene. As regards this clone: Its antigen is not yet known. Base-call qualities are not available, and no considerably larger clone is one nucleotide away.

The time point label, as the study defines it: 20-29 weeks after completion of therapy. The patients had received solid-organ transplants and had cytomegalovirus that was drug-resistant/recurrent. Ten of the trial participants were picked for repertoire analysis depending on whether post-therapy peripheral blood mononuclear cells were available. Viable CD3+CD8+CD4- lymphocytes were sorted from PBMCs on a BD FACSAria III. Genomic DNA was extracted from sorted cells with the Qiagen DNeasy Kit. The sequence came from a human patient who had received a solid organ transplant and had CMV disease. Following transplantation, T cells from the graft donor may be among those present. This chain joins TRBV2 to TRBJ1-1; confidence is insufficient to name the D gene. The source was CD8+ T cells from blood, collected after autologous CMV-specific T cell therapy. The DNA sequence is TGTGCCAGCAGCTATACAGAGAACACTGAAGCTTTCTTT. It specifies CASSYTENTEAFF.